This is a list of T cell receptor beta chains from one sample in a study of T cells after yellow fever vaccination. MiXCR, run by TCRdb on the 5' RACE reads, gives a single entry per CDR3 protein. The table lists 15,000 or so distinct CDR3 sequences, around 4% of them singletons. Material: PBMCs, either bulk or a sorted T-cell subset (CD4+, CD8+, memory, or dextramer-sorted; not recorded which), obtained 15 days after the yellow fever booster vaccination. All receptors derive from a man aged 25 to 40 who received the YFV17D yellow fever vaccine. Each CDR3 is given with its conserved first and last residue.

cdr3_aa	v_call	j_call
CASSYTRETQYF	TRBV6-6	TRBJ2-5
CASSLSSGFNEQFF	TRBV12-3/TRBV12-4	TRBJ2-1
CASSSNEQFF	TRBV7-9	TRBJ2-1
CASSLGSVDTQYF	TRBV12-3/TRBV12-4	TRBJ2-3
CASSILLAGEYTGELFF	TRBV19	TRBJ2-2
CASSQEYDNGRSGNTIYF	TRBV4-3	TRBJ1-3
CASRPDRGQFSGYTF	TRBV12-3/TRBV12-4	TRBJ1-2
CATSRDPQGFGNSPLHF	TRBV15	TRBJ1-6
CASSEDPRGHGTEAFF	TRBV2	TRBJ1-1
CASWDSLNTEAFF	TRBV28	TRBJ1-1
CATTEEGGSIYGYTF	TRBV15	TRBJ1-2
CASSLTGGAEEKLFF	TRBV7-9	TRBJ1-4
CASIGQGSYEQYF	TRBV28	TRBJ2-7
CAWSQRAPGSPTGELFF	TRBV30	TRBJ2-2
CASSSPRGANVLTF	TRBV11-2	TRBJ2-6
CASSLGQERGGTDTQYF	TRBV7-9	TRBJ2-3
CASSLLQNYGYTF	TRBV7-2	TRBJ1-2
CCARGLAGDTDTQYF	TRBV20-1	TRBJ2-3
CSVVTDHSYEQYF	TRBV29-1	TRBJ2-7
CASSLSAEPNYGYTF	TRBV5-4	TRBJ1-2
CASSHGQGQETQYF	TRBV7-9	TRBJ2-5
CASSPRDSGNTIYF	TRBV18	TRBJ1-3
CASRNNYEQYF	TRBV3-1	TRBJ2-7
CASSSGTTDTQYF	TRBV7-2	TRBJ2-3
CASSLSDRYNSPLHF	TRBV27	TRBJ1-6
CSVEDDALGATEAFF	TRBV29-1	TRBJ1-1
CASSLPQGQTNYEQYF	TRBV11-2	TRBJ2-7
CASSFKLDEGNTEAFF	TRBV5-1	TRBJ1-1
CASSTQGEEEKLFF	TRBV11-2	TRBJ1-4
CASSGRGPSSYNEQFF	TRBV6-1	TRBJ2-1
CSARVIRIERAEQFF	TRBV20-1	TRBJ2-1
CASSPHGTQGSNGYTF	TRBV11-2	TRBJ1-2
CASSQVALSQDEQFF	TRBV4-2	TRBJ2-1
CASTLDPATMNTEAFF	TRBV7-2	TRBJ1-1
CASSSGSSYNEQFF	TRBV27	TRBJ2-1
CSARAPARGNSYNEQFF	TRBV20-1	TRBJ2-1
CASSQDRASTNEKLFF	TRBV4-2	TRBJ1-4
CASSPWPQETQYF	TRBV7-3	TRBJ2-5
CASSLDTAYEQYF	TRBV11-3	TRBJ2-7
CASSSGGLAETQYF	TRBV5-6	TRBJ2-5
CASSAGGSYEQYF	TRBV5-6	TRBJ2-7
CASSFGSGNHRETQYF	TRBV5-5	TRBJ2-5
CASSLRRLAGADTQYF	TRBV5-4	TRBJ2-3
CASSLSAEPPIYEQYF	TRBV27	TRBJ2-7
CASSPGQGGISETQYF	TRBV5-1	TRBJ2-5
CSASAGGSTDTQYF	TRBV20-1	TRBJ2-3
CASSIEGNPYEQYF	TRBV19	TRBJ2-7
CISASAGSRCALRLIAFF	TRBV7-5	TRBJ1-1
CASSKTGGRGETQYF	TRBV27	TRBJ2-5
CASSRTDQETQYF	TRBV18	TRBJ2-5
CSARPGLQTGEQFF	TRBV20-1	TRBJ2-1
CASRERGSYNEQFF	TRBV6-1	TRBJ2-1
CASGLEGTDTQYF	TRBV11-2	TRBJ2-3
CASSFSAGRAPKNIQYF	TRBV12-3/TRBV12-4	TRBJ2-4
CASSPVSGPNTEAFF	TRBV18	TRBJ1-1
CASKKRTSGSYEQYF	TRBV30	TRBJ2-7
CASSQGQTLYEQYF	TRBV13	TRBJ2-7